What follows describes a single T cell receptor (beta chain). From germline, CDR1 is MNHEY and CDR2 SMNVEV (reference sequence). V lost 3 bases, J lost 6 bases, and 15 bases lay in between. The CDR3 has 15 amino acids. This record belongs to a study of control samples from healthy donors and cancer patients. TCRdb's copy holds only in-frame clones and misses some; the assay was immunoSEQ multiplex PCR. The data show 40,000 to 65,000 clones, approximately 86% seen once. The chain combines TRBV27 with TRBJ2-1, with D possibly being TRBD1 or TRBD2 (6 bases each). This TCR came from a man between 60 and 70 years old with head and neck cancer. Sequencing used PBMCs. This CDR3 reads CASSFAKGGLNEQFF. The CDR3 DNA follows: TGTGCCAGCAGTTTTGCCAAGGGGGGCCTCAATGAGCAGTTCTTC.